Listed here is a single T cell receptor (beta chain). This entry comes from a study of blood T cell repertoires in COVID-19. Study background: Samples came from the United States, Italy and Spain, spanning acute and convalescent COVID-19.

In the original processing: Amplification of reference gene primers provided the estimated nucleated cell counts. The data were produced by immunoSEQ multiplex PCR, yet TCRdb's version contains in-frame clones alone and is incomplete. For V, J and clone size, that table is used; D and trimming come from the DNA. The data hold around 60,000 clones, with approximately 91% observed a single time. The CDR3 sequence is 15 residues long. J gave up 2 bases and V 5 bases, and 4 bases lay outside the gene matches. Per germline, CDR1 SGHNT and CDR2 YENEEA. This TCR was recovered from a man between 70 and 80 years old with acute or convalescent COVID-19. Sequenced input: peripheral blood. This chain connects TRBV11-3 to TRBJ2-3, with 10 bases matching TRBD2. This CDR3 is CASSRSGGSTDTQYF. The CDR3 DNA reads as TGTGCCAGCAGCCGTAGCGGGGGGTCCACAGATACGCAGTATTTT.